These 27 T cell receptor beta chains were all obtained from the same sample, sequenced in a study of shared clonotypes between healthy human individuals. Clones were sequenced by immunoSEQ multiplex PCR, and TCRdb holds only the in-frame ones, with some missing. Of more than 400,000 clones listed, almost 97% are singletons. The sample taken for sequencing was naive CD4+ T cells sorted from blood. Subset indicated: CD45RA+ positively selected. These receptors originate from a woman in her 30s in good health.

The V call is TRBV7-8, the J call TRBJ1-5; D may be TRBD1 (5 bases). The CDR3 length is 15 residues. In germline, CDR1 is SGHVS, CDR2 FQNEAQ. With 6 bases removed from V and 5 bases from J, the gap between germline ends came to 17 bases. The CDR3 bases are TGTGCCAGCAGTTGGGGACGTCTGGGGTATCAGCCCCAGCATTTT. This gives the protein CASSWGRLGYQPQHF.

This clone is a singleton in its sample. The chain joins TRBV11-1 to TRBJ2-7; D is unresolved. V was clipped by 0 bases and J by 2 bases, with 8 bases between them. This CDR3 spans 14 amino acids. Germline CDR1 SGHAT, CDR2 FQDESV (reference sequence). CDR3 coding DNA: TGTGCCAGCAGCTTAGCACAGAATACCTACGAGCAGTACTTC. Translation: CASSLAQNTYEQYF.

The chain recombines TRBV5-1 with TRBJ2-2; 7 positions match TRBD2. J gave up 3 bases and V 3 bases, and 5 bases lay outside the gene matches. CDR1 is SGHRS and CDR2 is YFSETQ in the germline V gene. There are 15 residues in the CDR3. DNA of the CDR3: TGCGCCAGCAGCTCCCGGGACTACGACACCGGGGAGCTGTTTTTT. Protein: CASSSRDYDTGELFF.

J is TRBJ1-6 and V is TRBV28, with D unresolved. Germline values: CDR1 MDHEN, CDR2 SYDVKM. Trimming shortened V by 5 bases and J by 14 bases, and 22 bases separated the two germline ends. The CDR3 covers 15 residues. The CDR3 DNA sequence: TGTGCCAGCAGTCAACCTATACTGGTTTCCTCGTCCCTCCACTTT. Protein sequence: CASSQPILVSSSLHF.

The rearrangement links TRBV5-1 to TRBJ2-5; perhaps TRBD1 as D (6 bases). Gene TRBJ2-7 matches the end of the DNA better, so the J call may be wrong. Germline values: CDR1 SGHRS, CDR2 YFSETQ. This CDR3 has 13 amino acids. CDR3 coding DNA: TGCGCCAGCAGCCGGGACAACTCCTACGAGCAGTACTTC. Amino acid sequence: CASSRDNSYEQYF.

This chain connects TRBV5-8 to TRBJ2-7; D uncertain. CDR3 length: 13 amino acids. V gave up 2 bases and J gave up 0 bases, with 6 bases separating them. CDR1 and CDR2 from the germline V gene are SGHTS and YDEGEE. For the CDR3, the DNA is TGTGCCAGCAGCTTCTACAACTCCTACGAGCAGTACTTC. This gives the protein CASSFYNSYEQYF.

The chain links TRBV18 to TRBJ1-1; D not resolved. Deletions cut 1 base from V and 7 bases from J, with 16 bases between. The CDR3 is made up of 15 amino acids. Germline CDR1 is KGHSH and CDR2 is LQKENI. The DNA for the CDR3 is TGTGCCAGCTCACCACGGCCCCTGGGAGGTAATGAAGCTTTCTTT. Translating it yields CASSPRPLGGNEAFF.

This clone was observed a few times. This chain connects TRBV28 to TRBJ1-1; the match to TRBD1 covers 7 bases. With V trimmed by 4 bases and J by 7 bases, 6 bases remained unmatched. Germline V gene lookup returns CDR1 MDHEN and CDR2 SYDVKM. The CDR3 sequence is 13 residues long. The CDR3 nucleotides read TGTGCCAGCAGTTCGACCGGGACAGTTGAAGCTTTCTTT. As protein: CASSSTGTVEAFF. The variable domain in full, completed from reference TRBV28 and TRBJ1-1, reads DVKVTQSSRYLVKRTGEKVFLECVQDMDHENMFWYRQDPGLGLRLIYFSYDVKMKEKGDIPEGYSVSREKKERFSLILESASTNQTSMYLCASSSTGTVEAFFGQGTRLTVV.

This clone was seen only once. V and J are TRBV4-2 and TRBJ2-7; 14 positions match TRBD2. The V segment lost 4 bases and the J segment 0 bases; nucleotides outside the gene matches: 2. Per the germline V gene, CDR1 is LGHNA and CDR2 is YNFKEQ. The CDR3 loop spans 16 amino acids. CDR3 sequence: CASSRGTSGSSYEQYF. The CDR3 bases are TGTGCCAGCAGCCGAGGGACTAGCGGGAGCTCCTACGAGCAGTACTTC.

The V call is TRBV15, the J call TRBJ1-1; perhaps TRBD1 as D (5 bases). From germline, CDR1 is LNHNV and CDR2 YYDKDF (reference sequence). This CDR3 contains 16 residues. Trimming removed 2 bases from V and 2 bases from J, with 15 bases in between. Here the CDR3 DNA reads TGTGCCACCAGCAGAACCAGGGTCTGGTTTAACACTGAAGCTTTCTTT. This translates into CATSRTRVWFNTEAFF.

CDR3 sequence reads: CASRDQETQYF. The CDR3 bases are TGTGCCAGTAGGGACCAAGAGACCCAGTACTTC. The chain links TRBV19 to TRBJ2-5; D unclear. CDR1 is LNHDA and CDR2 is SQIVND in the germline V gene (reference sequence). The germline V and J ends were trimmed by 6 bases and 0 bases, with 2 bases remaining between them. This CDR3 has 11 residues.

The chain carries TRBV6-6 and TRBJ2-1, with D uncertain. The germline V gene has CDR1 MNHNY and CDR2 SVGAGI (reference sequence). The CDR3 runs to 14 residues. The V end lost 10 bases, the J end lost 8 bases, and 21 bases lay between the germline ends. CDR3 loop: CATFSNEAGDEQFF. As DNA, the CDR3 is TGTGCCACCTTCTCGAACGAGGCCGGCGATGAGCAGTTCTTC.

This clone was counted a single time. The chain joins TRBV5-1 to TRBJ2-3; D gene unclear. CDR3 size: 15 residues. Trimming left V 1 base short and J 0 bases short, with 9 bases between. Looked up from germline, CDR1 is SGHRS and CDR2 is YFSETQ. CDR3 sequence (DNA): TGCGCCAGCAGCTTGACAGTGGGAAGCACAGATACGCAGTATTTT. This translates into CASSLTVGSTDTQYF.

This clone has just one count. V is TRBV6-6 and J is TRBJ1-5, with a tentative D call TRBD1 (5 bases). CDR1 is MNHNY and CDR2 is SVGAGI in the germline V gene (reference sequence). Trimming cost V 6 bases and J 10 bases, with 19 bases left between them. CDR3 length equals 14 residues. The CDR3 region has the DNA TGTGCCAGCAGCCACGGTGGGGGGGAAGGCCCCCAGCATTTT. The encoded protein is CASSHGGGEGPQHF.

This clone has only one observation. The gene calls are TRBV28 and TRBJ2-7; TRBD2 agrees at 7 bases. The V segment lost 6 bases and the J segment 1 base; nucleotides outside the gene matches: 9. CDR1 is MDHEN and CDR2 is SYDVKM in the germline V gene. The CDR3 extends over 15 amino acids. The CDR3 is CASSIAARGSYEQYF. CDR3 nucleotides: TGTGCCAGCAGCATCGCCGCGCGGGGGTCCTACGAGCAGTACTTC.

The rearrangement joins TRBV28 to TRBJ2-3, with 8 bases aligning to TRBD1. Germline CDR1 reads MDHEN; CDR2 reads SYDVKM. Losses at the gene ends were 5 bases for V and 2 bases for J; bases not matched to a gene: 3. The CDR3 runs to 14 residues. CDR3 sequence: CASSAGQDTDTQYF. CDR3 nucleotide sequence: TGTGCCAGCAGTGCGGGACAGGACACAGATACGCAGTATTTT. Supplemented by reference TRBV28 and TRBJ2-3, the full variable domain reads DVKVTQSSRYLVKRTGEKVFLECVQDMDHENMFWYRQDPGLGLRLIYFSYDVKMKEKGDIPEGYSVSREKKERFSLILESASTNQTSMYLCASSAGQDTDTQYFGPGTRLTVL.

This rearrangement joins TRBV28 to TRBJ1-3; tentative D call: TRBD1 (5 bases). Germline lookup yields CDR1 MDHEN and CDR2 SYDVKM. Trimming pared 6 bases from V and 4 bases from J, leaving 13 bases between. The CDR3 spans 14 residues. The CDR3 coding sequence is TGTGCCAGCAGACCCGGGGGTACCGGAAACACCATATATTTT. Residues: CASRPGGTGNTIYF.

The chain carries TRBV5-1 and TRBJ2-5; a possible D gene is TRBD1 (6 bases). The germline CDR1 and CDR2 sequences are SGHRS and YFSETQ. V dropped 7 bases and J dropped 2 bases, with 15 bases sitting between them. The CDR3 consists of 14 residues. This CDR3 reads CASYWRQGQETQYF. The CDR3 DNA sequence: TGCGCCAGCTACTGGCGGCAGGGGCAAGAGACCCAGTACTTC.

Here the CDR3 reads CASNPGDLGYGYTF. The DNA for the CDR3 is TGTGCCAGCAATCCAGGGGACCTGGGCTATGGCTACACCTTC. The V gene is TRBV6-1, the J gene TRBJ1-2; a possible D gene is TRBD1 (6 bases). Germline V gene sequence: CDR1 MNHNS, CDR2 SASEGT. CDR3 length: 14 residues. Trimming cost V 7 bases and J 4 bases, with 16 bases left between them.

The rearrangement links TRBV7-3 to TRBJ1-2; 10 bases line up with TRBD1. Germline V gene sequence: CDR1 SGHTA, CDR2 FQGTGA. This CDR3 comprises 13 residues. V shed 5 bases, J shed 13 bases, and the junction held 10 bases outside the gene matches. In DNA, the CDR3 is TGTGCCAGCAGCCCGGGACAGGGGTCTCTCTTCACCTTC. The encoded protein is CASSPGQGSLFTF.

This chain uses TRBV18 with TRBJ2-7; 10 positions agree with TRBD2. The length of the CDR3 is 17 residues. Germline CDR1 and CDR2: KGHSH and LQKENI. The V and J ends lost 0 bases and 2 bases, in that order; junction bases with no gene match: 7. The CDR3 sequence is CASSPPSSLAGAYEQYF. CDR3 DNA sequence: TGTGCCAGCTCACCACCTAGTAGCCTAGCGGGGGCCTACGAGCAGTACTTC. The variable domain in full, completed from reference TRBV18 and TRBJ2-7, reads NAGVMQNPRHLVRRRGQEARLRCSPMKGHSHVYWYRQLPEEGLKFMVYLQKENIIDESGMPKERFSAEFPKEGPSILRIQQVVRGDSAAYFCASSPPSSLAGAYEQYFGPGTRLTVT.

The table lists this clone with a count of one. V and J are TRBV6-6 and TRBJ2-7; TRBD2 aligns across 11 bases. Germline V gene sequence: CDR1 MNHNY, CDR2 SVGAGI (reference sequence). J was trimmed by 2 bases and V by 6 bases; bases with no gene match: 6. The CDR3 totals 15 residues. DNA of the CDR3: TGTGCCAGCAGCGAACCGGGACTAGCGGCCTACGAGCAGTACTTC. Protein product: CASSEPGLAAYEQYF.

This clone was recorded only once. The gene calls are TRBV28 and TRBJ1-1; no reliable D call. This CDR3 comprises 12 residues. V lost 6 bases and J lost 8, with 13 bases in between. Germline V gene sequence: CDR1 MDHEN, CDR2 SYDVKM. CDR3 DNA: TGTGCCAGCAGCCAAGGGAGCTCCGAAGCTTTCTTT. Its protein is CASSQGSSEAFF.

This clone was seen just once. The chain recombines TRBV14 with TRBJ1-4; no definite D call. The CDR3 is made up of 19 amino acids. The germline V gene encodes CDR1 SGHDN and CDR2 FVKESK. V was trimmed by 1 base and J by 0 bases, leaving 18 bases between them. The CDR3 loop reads CASSQAPRTRSATNEKLFF. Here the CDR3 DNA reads TGTGCCAGCAGCCAAGCTCCGCGGACGAGGAGTGCAACTAATGAAAAACTGTTTTTT.

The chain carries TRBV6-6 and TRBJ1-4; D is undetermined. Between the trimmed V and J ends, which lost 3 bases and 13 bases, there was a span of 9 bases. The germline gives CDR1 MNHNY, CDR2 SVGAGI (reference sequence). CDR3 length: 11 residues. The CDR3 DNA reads TGTGCCAGCAGTTATGTTGGGAGACTGTTTTTT. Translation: CASSYVGRLFF.

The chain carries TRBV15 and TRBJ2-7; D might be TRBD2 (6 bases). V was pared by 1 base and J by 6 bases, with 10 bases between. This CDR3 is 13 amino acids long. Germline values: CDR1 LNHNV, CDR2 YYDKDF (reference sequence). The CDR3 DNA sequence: TGTGCCACCAGCAGAGCACGGGAGTCCGAGCAGTACTTC. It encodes CATSRARESEQYF.

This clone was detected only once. The CDR3 DNA follows: TGTGCCAGCAGCCCCCGTCAGAGGTCCTACGAGCAGTACTTC. It translates to CASSPRQRSYEQYF. The chain employs TRBV9 and TRBJ2-7; D gene uncertain. This CDR3 has 14 residues. V lost 4 bases and J 1 base, leaving 12 bases between the germline ends. Germline CDR1 SGDLS, CDR2 YYNGEE.